The 30 T cell receptor beta chains presented below share a single source sample, sequenced in a study of cytomegalovirus exposure and HLA in healthy donors. Primers for the PCR totalled 60 Vbeta and 13 Jbeta. The repertoire was sequenced with immunoSEQ multiplex PCR; TCRdb's copy has only in-frame clones and lacks some. The profile shows around 94,000 clones, less than 85% of them singletons. Sequencing was done on a sample of PBMCs. Receptors originate from a man aged 40-49 years in good health and CMV-seronegative.

The table lists this clone with a count of one. The chain employs TRBV18 and TRBJ2-1, with a tentative D call TRBD2 (5 bases). Trimming removed 3 bases from V and 0 bases from J, with 12 bases in between. Germline V gene sequence: CDR1 KGHSH, CDR2 LQKENI. There are 16 residues in the CDR3. CDR3 loop: CASSPGWRPSYNEQFF. The DNA of the CDR3 is TGTGCCAGCTCACCGGGGTGGAGGCCCTCCTACAATGAGCAGTTCTTC.

Only a few counts were recorded for this clone. In DNA form, the CDR3 reads TGTGCCAGCAGCTTAGGCGGGGGGCGCCGGTATGTGCAGTACTTC. Amino acid sequence: CASSLGGGRRYVQYF. The chain carries TRBV7-3 and TRBJ2-7, with 8 bases identical to TRBD2. This CDR3 has 15 amino acids. V trimming: 2 bases; J trimming: 9 bases; junction bases outside the gene matches: 12. CDR1 is SGHTA, CDR2 FQGTGA, per germline.

This clone has just one count. This chain uses TRBV2 with TRBJ1-1; TRBD1 aligns across 7 bases. Germline CDR1 reads SNHLY; CDR2 reads FYNNEI. J gave up 6 bases and V 8 bases, and 9 bases lay outside the gene matches. The CDR3 has 13 amino acids. The CDR3 DNA sequence: TGTGCCAGCCGCATAGGAGGACAGGCTGAAGCTTTCTTT. This sequence encodes CASRIGGQAEAFF.

The V gene is TRBV2, the J gene TRBJ2-1, with 7 bases that match TRBD2. Germline V gene lookup returns CDR1 SNHLY and CDR2 FYNNEI. V lost 2 bases to trimming and J lost 6 bases; unmatched junction nucleotides: 7. This CDR3 region has 15 residues. The CDR3 nucleotides are TGTGCCAGCAGTGAACGGGCGGGGGTCCGCAATGAGCAGTTCTTC. This encodes CASSERAGVRNEQFF.

V gene TRBV5-8 combines with J gene TRBJ2-7; the D gene is possibly TRBD2 (7 bases). Trimming shortened V by 6 bases and J by 3 bases, and 25 bases separated the two germline ends. CDR1 and CDR2 (germline): SGHTS, YDEGEE. The CDR3 has 17 amino acids. The CDR3 coding sequence is TGTGCCAGCAACCAAGAGGCGGGGGCCACCTTTTTCTACGAGCAGTACTTC. Translated, it gives CASNQEAGATFFYEQYF.

The V and J genes are TRBV30 and TRBJ2-5, with a possible D match to TRBD2 (6 bases). CDR1 and CDR2 from the germline V gene are GTSNPN and SVGIG (reference sequence). V dropped 0 bases and J dropped 4 bases, with 18 bases sitting between them. The CDR3 extends over 16 amino acids. In DNA form, the CDR3 reads TGTGCCTGGAGTGTAAAAGAGATGATGGGGGGAGAGACCCAGTACTTC. This translates into CAWSVKEMMGGETQYF.

The chain is built from TRBV6-4 and TRBJ2-2, with 9 bases that match TRBD1. The CDR3 covers 17 residues. In germline, CDR1 is MRHNA, CDR2 SNTAGT. The trim removed 0 bases at V and 4 bases at J, leaving 6 bases unmatched. This chain's CDR3 is CASSDSTGGAGTGELFF. CDR3 DNA sequence: TGTGCCAGCAGTGACTCCACAGGGGGCGCAGGCACCGGGGAGCTGTTTTTT.

The V call is TRBV6-1, the J call TRBJ2-7; 8 bases fit TRBD1. From germline, CDR1 is MNHNS and CDR2 SASEGT. With 6 bases clipped from V and 5 bases from J, the junction kept 6 bases outside the gene matches. This CDR3 has 13 residues. CDR3 protein: CASSDRGTDEQYF. DNA for the CDR3: TGTGCCAGCAGCGACAGGGGAACCGACGAGCAGTACTTC.

The chain recombines TRBV6-5 with TRBJ1-2, with 9 bases identical to TRBD1. The CDR3 covers 15 residues. Germline CDR1 and CDR2: MNHEY and SVGAGI. Trimming at V came to 6 bases and at J to 7 bases, leaving 12 bases not matched to a gene. DNA for the CDR3: TGTGCCAGCAGCCCAAATCCGGGACAGGGTCGTGGCTACACCTTC. The encoded protein is CASSPNPGQGRGYTF.

The chain employs TRBV21-1 and TRBJ1-2. TRBV21-1 is a known pseudogene. The CDR3 is 14 residues long. The CDR3 is CASSSSIANYGYTF. CDR3 coding DNA: TGTGCCAGCAGCTCATCCATAGCTAACTATGGCTACACCTTC.

J is TRBJ2-2 and V is TRBV5-6; no definite D call. Trimming took 2 bases from V and 6 from J, leaving 8 bases between them. The CDR3 contains 13 residues. The germline V gene has CDR1 SGHDT and CDR2 YYEEEE. CDR3 protein: CASSFPPAGELFF. CDR3 bases: TGTGCCAGCAGCTTCCCCCCCGCCGGGGAGCTGTTTTTT.

The V gene is TRBV9, the J gene TRBJ2-1; 15 nucleotides align to TRBD2. This CDR3 comprises 18 residues. Unmatched junction bases numbered 9, after V lost 8 bases and J lost 0 bases. CDR1 SGDLS and CDR2 YYNGEE come from the germline V gene. CDR3 in amino acids: CARGLGLAGGSSYNEQFF. CDR3 coding DNA: TGTGCCAGGGGACTAGGACTAGCGGGGGGGAGCTCCTACAATGAGCAGTTCTTC.

This clone occurred once. The chain links TRBV9 to TRBJ1-1; D call uncertain. Trimming pared 4 bases from V and 4 bases from J, leaving 14 bases between. This CDR3 contains 14 residues. Germline loops: CDR1 SGDLS, CDR2 YYNGEE. This CDR3 reads CASSPMQTGTEAFF. The CDR3, as DNA: TGTGCCAGCAGCCCGATGCAGACGGGCACTGAAGCTTTCTTT.

Only a few counts were recorded for this clone. The CDR3 coding sequence is TGTGCCAGCAGTGAAGCCGGAGGTAACTATGGCTACACCTTC. Translation: CASSEAGGNYGYTF. The rearrangement links TRBV6-1 to TRBJ1-2, with D unclear. The germline V gene has CDR1 MNHNS and CDR2 SASEGT. The CDR3 has 14 residues. V dropped 0 bases and J dropped 1 base, with 6 bases sitting between them.

V gene TRBV7-3 combines with J gene TRBJ1-1, with D perhaps TRBD1 (5 bases). The CDR3 totals 15 residues. V was cut by 0 bases and J by 0 bases, with 8 bases left in between. Germline values: CDR1 SGHTA, CDR2 FQGTGA. The CDR3 protein is CASSLTGRVNTEAFF. The CDR3 nucleotides read TGTGCCAGCAGCTTAACCGGCAGGGTGAACACTGAAGCTTTCTTT.

The J gene is TRBJ2-1, the V gene TRBV5-1, with 14 bases aligning to TRBD2. J lost 0 bases, V lost 4 bases, and 9 bases had no gene match. This CDR3 is 19 amino acids long. Germline CDR1 is SGHRS and CDR2 is YFSETQ. The CDR3 DNA reads TGCGCCAGCAGCCTCCATGGACTAGCGGGGGGTTTCTCCTACAATGAGCAGTTCTTC. Translated, it gives CASSLHGLAGGFSYNEQFF. The full variable domain, completed using reference TRBV5-1 and TRBJ2-1, is KAGVTQTPRYLIKTRGQQVTLSCSPISGHRSVSWYQQTPGQGLQFLFEYFSETQRNKGNFPGRFSGRQFSNSRSEMNVSTLELGDSALYLCASSLHGLAGGFSYNEQFFGPGTRLTVL.

V is TRBV6-4 and J is TRBJ1-1; D ambiguous. This CDR3 is built from 15 residues. Germline V gene data show CDR1 as MRHNA and CDR2 as SNTAGT. V lost 8 bases and J 3 bases, leaving 19 bases between the germline ends. The CDR3 spells CASRRTFLEDTEAFF. CDR3 coding DNA: TGTGCCAGCCGGAGGACCTTTTTAGAGGACACTGAAGCTTTCTTT.

This chain uses TRBV6-1 with TRBJ1-1; D is perhaps TRBD1 (6 bases). Between the trimmed V and J ends, which lost 4 bases and 1 base, there was a span of 10 bases. CDR1 and CDR2 from the germline V gene are MNHNS and SASEGT. CDR3 length equals 14 residues. The CDR3 spells CASSARTENTEAFF. CDR3 coding DNA: TGTGCCAGCAGTGCCCGGACAGAGAACACTGAAGCTTTCTTT.

The chain joins TRBV5-4 to TRBJ1-3; weak D call: TRBD1 (5 bases). V lost 4 bases to trimming and J lost 4 bases, with 21 bases between them. Germline V gives CDR1 SGHNT, CDR2 YYREEE (reference sequence). The CDR3 is 17 residues long. DNA of the CDR3: TGTGCCAGCAGCCAATTCCCCCAGGGAATAAGAGGAAACACCATATATTTT. Protein product: CASSQFPQGIRGNTIYF.

The genes are TRBV2 and TRBJ1-3; a weak D match, TRBD1 (5 bases). V was cut by 6 bases and J by 0 bases, with 9 bases left in between. Germline-derived CDR1 and CDR2 are SNHLY and FYNNEI. The CDR3 loop spans 14 amino acids. CDR3 sequence (DNA): TGTGCCAGCAGGGCCACAGGCTCTGGAAACACCATATATTTT. As protein: CASRATGSGNTIYF.

The J gene is TRBJ1-4, the V gene TRBV25-1; TRBD1 aligns across 10 bases. V lost 3 bases, J lost 5 bases, and 6 bases stayed unmatched. Germline-derived CDR1 and CDR2 are MGHDK and SYGVNS. The CDR3 is 16 residues long. The DNA of the CDR3 is TGTGCCAGCAGTGAGTCACCGGGACAGGGGAATGAAAAACTGTTTTTT. Translation gives CASSESPGQGNEKLFF.

V usage is TRBV13 and J usage is TRBJ1-5; 10 bases are shared with TRBD1. The CDR3 has 15 amino acids. Germline loops: CDR1 PRHDT, CDR2 FYEKMQ (reference sequence). V shed 3 bases, J shed 4 bases, and the junction held 3 bases outside the gene matches. In DNA, the CDR3 is TGTGCCAGCAGCTTTGGGACAGGGGTTAATCAGCCCCAGCATTTT. Translated: CASSFGTGVNQPQHF.

This clone was counted only a few times. CDR3 protein: CASSLISRGLYGYTF. In nucleotides, the CDR3 is TGTGCCAGCAGCTTAATATCAAGGGGCCTCTATGGCTACACCTTC. The V call is TRBV7-8, the J call TRBJ1-2, with a tentative D call TRBD1 (5 bases). The V gene lost 2 bases and the J gene lost 4 bases, with 14 bases spanning the gap. CDR1 is SGHVS and CDR2 is FQNEAQ in the germline V gene. The CDR3 is 15 amino acids.

The V gene is TRBV29-1, the J gene TRBJ1-1; D may be TRBD1 (6 bases). The CDR3 is made up of 12 amino acids. Germline loops: CDR1 SQVTM, CDR2 ANQGSEA. Trimming pared 3 bases from V and 3 bases from J, leaving 8 bases between. The CDR3 is CSVEGADTEAFF. The CDR3 DNA is TGCAGCGTTGAGGGGGCGGACACTGAAGCTTTCTTT.

The chain has TRBV6-5 and TRBJ2-7; TRBD2 might be the D (5 bases). Trimming shortened V by 5 bases and J by 7 bases, and 21 bases separated the two germline ends. Germline V gene data show CDR1 as MNHEY and CDR2 as SVGAGI. The CDR3 has 15 residues. The CDR3 spells CASSARGKEGREQYF. CDR3 DNA: TGTGCCAGCAGTGCCCGAGGAAAAGAGGGCAGGGAGCAGTACTTC.

The rearrangement joins TRBV6-6 to TRBJ2-3; D perhaps matches TRBD1 (5 bases). There are 14 residues in the CDR3. Trimming took 6 bases from V and 0 from J, leaving 10 bases between them. Germline V gene lookup returns CDR1 MNHNY and CDR2 SVGAGI (reference sequence). CDR3 region: CASRGQASTDTQYF. The CDR3 DNA sequence: TGTGCCAGCAGGGGGCAGGCGAGCACAGATACGCAGTATTTT.

A remark on this clone: The junction shows a germline mismatch at one end, possibly a read error. J is TRBJ1-1 and V is TRBV7-8, with TRBD1 matching 9 bases. CDR1 and CDR2 from the germline V gene are SGHVS and FQNEAQ. The CDR3 loop spans 14 amino acids. The CDR3 nucleotides read TGTGCCAGCAGCTTAGGAACAGGGGGCTCCCTAAGTTACTTT. Amino acid sequence: CASSLGTGGSLSYF.

V usage is TRBV6-5 and J usage is TRBJ2-7; D is uncertain. Germline CDR1 MNHEY, CDR2 SVGAGI. V gave up 6 bases and J gave up 3 bases, with 15 bases separating them. The CDR3 sequence is 14 residues long. This CDR3 reads CASSQLSQRYEQYF. CDR3 nucleotide sequence: TGTGCCAGCAGCCAGCTATCCCAGCGCTACGAGCAGTACTTC.

This sequence joins TRBV9 and TRBJ2-5; 9 bases fit TRBD2. CDR3 length: 18 amino acids. Losses at the gene ends were 0 bases for V and 4 bases for J; bases not matched to a gene: 13. Germline CDR1 SGDLS, CDR2 YYNGEE. In DNA form, the CDR3 reads TGTGCCAGCAGCGTAGGGGTAGCGGGGGCCGGGTTTCGAGAGACCCAGTACTTC. Translation: CASSVGVAGAGFRETQYF.

The V call is TRBV18, the J call TRBJ2-3; a possible D gene is TRBD1 (7 bases). Germline V gives CDR1 KGHSH, CDR2 LQKENI. With 1 base removed from V and 1 base from J, the gap between germline ends came to 12 bases. The CDR3 sequence is 16 residues long. CDR3 loop: CASSPLAGTGTDTQYF. CDR3 sequence (DNA): TGTGCCAGCTCACCACTTGCGGGGACAGGCACAGATACGCAGTATTTT.